These T cell receptor beta chains were read from a single sample in a study of CD8 T cells in ankylosing spondylitis. TCRdb passed the 5' RACE reads through MiXCR, listing each CDR3 protein once. The sample carries roughly 150,000 distinct CDR3 sequences, approximately 10% recorded once. Sequencing was performed on blood, either unsorted or a sorted T cell fraction (not recorded which). These TCRs come from a female donor with ankylosing spondylitis or in good health (not recorded which). Both conserved end residues are trimmed from each CDR3. A D gene is named only where the DNA matches it firmly.

>TRBJ1-2|-|TRBV29-1
SVEETLARGYT
>TRBJ1-1|-|TRBV6-5
ASSYSKNAEAF
>TRBJ2-6|-|TRBV28
ASSDPGYSGANVLT
>TRBJ2-3|TRBD2|TRBV7-6
ASSPLAGSTDTQY
>TRBJ2-7|-|TRBV9
ASSVGGRVGEQY
>TRBJ2-1|TRBD2|TRBV27
ASRLAGGGYNEQF
>TRBJ2-3|TRBD2|TRBV11-1
ASSSLGLDEDTQY
>TRBJ2-3|-|TRBV5-1
ASAAGTDTQY
>TRBJ2-7|TRBD2|TRBV12-3/TRBV12-4
ASSSGLVGGMYEQY
>TRBJ2-1|TRBD2|TRBV5-1
ASSLEGLAAAGNEQF
>TRBJ2-1|-|TRBV9
ASSVGPYNEQF
>TRBJ2-1|TRBD2|TRBV6-1
ASSLRLAGEYNEQF
>TRBJ2-3|TRBD2|TRBV4-3
ASSQDPDRTSNGDTQY
>TRBJ1-2|-|TRBV3-1
ASSQGHYGYT
>TRBJ1-1|-|TRBV30
AWSRPSGSAGAF
>TRBJ2-7|TRBD2|TRBV7-9
ASSSLAGVTDEQY